This record concerns one TCR beta chain sequence. Original analysis: 90,000 to 100,000 TCRs per sample was the median, with a range of roughly 23,224 to 750,000. Each CDR3 protein is one row after TCRdb ran MiXCR on the RACE reads. The V and J calls and clone size come from TCRdb's table, not from the authors' own analysis. In the table there are fewer than 150,000 distinct CDR3 sequences, approximately 14% of which are singletons. This entry belongs to a study of human T cells and chemical hapten exposure. V was shortened by 3 bases and J by 9 bases, with 14 bases between the two germline ends. Germline lookup yields CDR1 LGHNA and CDR2 YSLEER. This CDR3 has 13 residues. Documented time point: patch test 1, 2 weeks after DPC sensitization. Stated treatment: therapeutic diphenylcyclopropenone sensitization with weekly scalp DPC.

The sequences come from whole blood, collected in connection with sensitization to the hapten diphenylcyclopropenone (DPC). The receptor was derived from a man aged 18 to 29 with alopecia areata. Some clones in this sample may be carry-over from other donors' samples. This chain connects TRBV4-3 to TRBJ1-2; unclear D gene. DNA of the CDR3: TGCGCCAGCAGCCACCGGCAGGATTATCGCTACACCTTC. As protein: CASSHRQDYRYTF.